What follows are 21 T cell receptor beta chains derived from one specimen sequenced in a study of blood T cell repertoires in COVID-19. The method was immunoSEQ multiplex PCR; TCRdb's version includes in-frame clones alone and lacks a portion of them. The data hold over 250,000 clones, with 80% to 90% observed a single time. Sequencing was done on a sample of PBMCs or T cells enriched from blood (not recorded which). Receptor source: a man between 40 and 49 years old who had recovered from COVID-19.

The J gene is TRBJ2-3, the V gene TRBV4-1; 7 bases are a match to TRBD1. Germline values: CDR1 MGHRA, CDR2 YSYEKL. Trimming took 5 bases from V and 0 from J; bases not matched to a gene: 5. The CDR3 runs 15 residues. DNA for the CDR3: TGCGCCAGCAGCTTACGGACAGGAAGCACAGATACGCAGTATTTT. This encodes CASSLRTGSTDTQYF.

The chain links TRBV7-9 to TRBJ2-5; 7 positions agree with TRBD1. In germline, CDR1 is SEHNR, CDR2 FQNEAQ (reference sequence). V lost 5 bases and J lost 2; bases outside the gene matches: 2. The CDR3 covers 13 residues. The CDR3 region is CASSATGQETQYF. For the CDR3, the DNA is TGTGCCAGCAGCGCGACAGGGCAAGAGACCCAGTACTTC.

V and J are TRBV6-5 and TRBJ2-1; 7 nucleotides line up with TRBD1. V gave up 11 bases and J gave up 4 bases; unmatched junction bases: 8. The CDR3 is 13 amino acids. Germline V gene data show CDR1 as MNHEY and CDR2 as SVGAGI. CDR3 DNA: TGTGCCGCAAGAGGGGGCGGATACAATGAGCAGTTCTTC. Encoded protein: CAARGGGYNEQFF.

The chain has TRBV7-6 and TRBJ2-7; tentative D call: TRBD2 (5 bases). From germline, CDR1 is SGHVS and CDR2 FNYEAQ. This CDR3 region has 14 residues. Trimming took off 5 bases at V and 0 bases at J, with 11 bases between the two ends. In DNA form, the CDR3 reads TGTGCCAGCAGCCAACCCGGGAACTCCTACGAGCAGTACTTC. It encodes CASSQPGNSYEQYF.

V usage is TRBV5-1 and J usage is TRBJ1-4; D gene unclear. The CDR3 has 12 residues. Germline loops: CDR1 SGHRS, CDR2 YFSETQ. Trimming stripped 4 bases from V and 4 bases from J, with 5 bases between. CDR3 residues: CASSVSNEKLFF. CDR3 bases: TGCGCCAGCAGCGTCAGTAATGAAAAACTGTTTTTT.

The chain carries TRBV30 and TRBJ1-1, with 8 bases identical to TRBD1. The germline CDR1 and CDR2 sequences are GTSNPN and SVGIG (reference sequence). Trimming cost V 2 bases and J 1 base; bases outside gene matches: 3. This CDR3 spans 14 amino acids. The CDR3 here is CAWSLDRENTEAFF. The CDR3 region has the DNA TGTGCCTGGAGTCTGGACAGGGAGAACACTGAAGCTTTCTTT.

The V gene is TRBV28, the J gene TRBJ2-7, with 7 nucleotides matching TRBD2. The CDR3 consists of 15 residues. Germline V CDR1 and CDR2: MDHEN, SYDVKM. V was pared by 2 bases and J by 4 bases, with 8 bases of the junction left unmatched. CDR3: CASSLMASGIYEQYF. In nucleotides, the CDR3 is TGTGCCAGCAGTTTAATGGCTAGCGGAATATACGAGCAGTACTTC.

This rearrangement joins TRBV12-3 or TRBV12-4 to TRBJ2-5; no definite D call. Trimming left V 3 bases short and J 6 bases short, with 8 bases between. This CDR3 is built from 12 residues. DNA for the CDR3: TGTGCCAGCAGTTTCGGTCACCAGACCCAGTACTTC. As protein: CASSFGHQTQYF.

J is TRBJ1-1 and V is TRBV6-1; D is perhaps TRBD1 (5 bases). Germline CDR1 and CDR2: MNHNS and SASEGT. Trimming cost V 3 bases and J 12 bases, with 11 bases left between them. The CDR3 has 11 residues. The CDR3 DNA follows: TGTGCCAGCAGTGACAGGGCTTCAACTTTCTTT. It translates to CASSDRASTFF.

The chain employs TRBV6-5 and TRBJ2-3, with D perhaps matching TRBD2 (7 bases). The V end was cut by 2 bases, the J end by 3 bases, with 12 bases between. The germline V gene has CDR1 MNHEY and CDR2 SVGAGI. The CDR3 totals 15 residues. This CDR3 reads CASSYPGGHTDTQYF. The CDR3 DNA reads as TGTGCCAGCAGTTACCCGGGGGGCCATACAGATACGCAGTATTTT.

The CDR3: CASSHITDTQYF. The CDR3 DNA reads as TGTGCCAGCAGCCACATCACAGATACGCAGTATTTT. This chain connects TRBV14 to TRBJ2-3; the D is unclear. V lost 3 bases to trimming and J lost 2 bases, with 3 bases between them. The CDR3 is 12 residues long. Germline-derived CDR1 and CDR2 are SGHDN and FVKESK.

The chain combines TRBV7-2 with TRBJ1-2; 9 nucleotides line up with TRBD1. The CDR3 is 15 residues long. The germline gives CDR1 SGHTA, CDR2 FQGNSA. V shed 5 bases, J shed 5 bases, and the junction held 9 bases outside the gene matches. CDR3: CASSTTDRGGYGYTF. The CDR3 DNA reads TGTGCCAGCAGCACAACGGACAGGGGCGGGTATGGCTACACCTTC.

V is TRBV24-1 and J is TRBJ2-3; 12 nucleotides align to TRBD2. The germline V gene has CDR1 KGHDR and CDR2 SFDVKD. The CDR3 is 18 amino acids. Germline trimming cut 4 bases from V and 5 bases from J; bases unmatched to any gene: 12. The CDR3 protein is CATSDRRLAGVGKDTQYF. The DNA for the CDR3 is TGTGCCACCAGTGACCGCCGACTAGCGGGAGTGGGGAAAGATACGCAGTATTTT.

The chain has TRBV7-8 and TRBJ2-5; TRBD1 matches 11 bases. Germline values: CDR1 SGHVS, CDR2 FQNEAQ. The CDR3 totals 17 residues. Losses at the gene ends were 4 bases for V and 5 bases for J; bases not matched to a gene: 12. CDR3 sequence (DNA): TGTGCCAGCAGCTCGTCGGGACGGACAGGGGGCAGGGAGACCCAGTACTTC. Translated, it gives CASSSSGRTGGRETQYF.

This clone has a single count. CDR3 loop: CAWNTGAGSNQPQHF. The CDR3 nucleotides read TGTGCCTGGAACACAGGGGCCGGAAGCAATCAGCCCCAGCATTTT. The V and J genes are TRBV30 and TRBJ1-5; 7 bases line up with TRBD1. This CDR3 spans 15 amino acids. The J segment lost 1 base and the V segment lost 4 bases, leaving 7 bases of the junction unmatched. The germline CDR1 and CDR2 sequences are GTSNPN and SVGIG (reference sequence).

This chain joins TRBV11-3 and TRBJ2-5; maybe TRBD2 (7 bases). CDR1 SGHNT and CDR2 YENEEA come from the germline V gene. Trimming took 3 bases from V and 5 from J, leaving 16 bases between them. This CDR3 region has 15 residues. The CDR3 DNA is TGTGCCAGCAGCTTGAGAGGGGGGGCCTTCGAGACCCAGTACTTC. Translated: CASSLRGGAFETQYF.

The V and J genes are TRBV27 and TRBJ2-7; D not certain. With 0 bases removed from V and 2 bases from J, the gap between germline ends came to 20 bases. The germline gives CDR1 MNHEY, CDR2 SMNVEV (reference sequence). This CDR3 is built from 18 residues. This chain's CDR3 is CASSLSFSGVVFPYEQYF. The CDR3 bases are TGTGCCAGCAGTTTATCGTTTTCCGGAGTGGTCTTTCCCTACGAGCAGTACTTC.

The chain carries TRBV13 and TRBJ1-1, with D maybe TRBD1 (6 bases). The CDR3 is 14 residues long. Germline V gives CDR1 PRHDT, CDR2 FYEKMQ (reference sequence). V was clipped by 5 bases and J by 2 bases, with 12 bases between them. For the CDR3, the DNA is TGTGCCAGCAGCCCCCAGGACAGTAACACTGAAGCTTTCTTT. It is translated as CASSPQDSNTEAFF.

V gene TRBV5-6 combines with J gene TRBJ2-7, with 8 nucleotides matching TRBD2. CDR1 is SGHDT, CDR2 YYEEEE, per germline. The J segment lost 0 bases and the V segment lost 4 bases, leaving 15 bases of the junction unmatched. This CDR3 contains 18 residues. The CDR3 protein is CASSDKASGTSPSYEQYF. Here the CDR3 DNA reads TGTGCCAGCAGCGATAAGGCAAGTGGGACTAGTCCCTCCTACGAGCAGTACTTC.

The chain has TRBV7-9 and TRBJ2-1; 7 bases fit TRBD2. The germline V gene has CDR1 SEHNR and CDR2 FQNEAQ (reference sequence). V gave up 4 bases and J gave up 5 bases; unmatched junction bases: 2. This CDR3 has 13 amino acids. CDR3 amino acids: CASSSRGDNEQFF. DNA for the CDR3: TGTGCCAGCAGCTCACGGGGGGACAATGAGCAGTTCTTC.

The CDR3 sequence: CASSESGTGVANEKLFF. Written as DNA, the CDR3 is TGTGCCAGCAGTGAATCTGGGACAGGCGTTGCTAATGAAAAACTGTTTTTT. This chain uses TRBV25-1 with TRBJ1-4, with TRBD1 matching 8 bases. Trimming removed 1 base from V and 3 bases from J; junction bases left unmatched: 7. The germline CDR1 and CDR2 sequences are MGHDK and SYGVNS. The CDR3 loop spans 17 amino acids.